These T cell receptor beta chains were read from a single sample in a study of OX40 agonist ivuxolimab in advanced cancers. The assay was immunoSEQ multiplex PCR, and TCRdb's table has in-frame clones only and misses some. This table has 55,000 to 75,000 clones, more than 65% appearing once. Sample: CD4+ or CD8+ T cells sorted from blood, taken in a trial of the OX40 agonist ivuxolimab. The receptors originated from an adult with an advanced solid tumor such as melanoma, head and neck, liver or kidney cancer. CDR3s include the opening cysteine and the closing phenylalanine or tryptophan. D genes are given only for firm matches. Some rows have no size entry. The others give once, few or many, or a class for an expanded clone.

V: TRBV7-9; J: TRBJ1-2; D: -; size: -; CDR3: CASRSARGYTF; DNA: TGTGCCAGCAGATCAGCGAGGGGCTACACCTTC
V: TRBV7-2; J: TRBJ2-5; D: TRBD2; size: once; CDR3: CASSLGLAGTEETQYF; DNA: TGTGCCAGCAGCTTAGGACTAGCGGGTACGGAAGAGACCCAGTACTTC
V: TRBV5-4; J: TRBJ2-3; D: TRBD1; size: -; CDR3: CASSGGQGAKDTQYF; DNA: TGTGCCAGCAGCGGCGGACAGGGGGCAAAAGATACGCAGTATTTT
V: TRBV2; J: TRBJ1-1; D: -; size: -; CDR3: CASSGEGDTEAFF; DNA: TGTGCCAGCAGTGGGGAGGGGGACACTGAAGCTTTCTTT
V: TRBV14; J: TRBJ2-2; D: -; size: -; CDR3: CASSMAGIFTGELFF; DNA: TGTGCCAGCAGCATGGCCGGGATCTTTACCGGGGAGCTGTTTTTT
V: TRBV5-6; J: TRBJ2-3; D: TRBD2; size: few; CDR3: CASSLASGSQYF; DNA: TGTGCCAGCAGCTTGGCTAGCGGGTCGCAGTATTTT
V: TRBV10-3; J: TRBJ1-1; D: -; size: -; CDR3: CAIRGPVNTEAFF; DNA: TGTGCCATCCGAGGGCCCGTGAACACTGAAGCTTTCTTT
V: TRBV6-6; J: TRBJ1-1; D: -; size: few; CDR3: CASKQNTEAFF; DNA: TGTGCCAGCAAACAGAACACTGAAGCTTTCTTT
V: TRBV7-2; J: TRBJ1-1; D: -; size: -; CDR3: CASSLAQGITEAFF; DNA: TGTGCCAGCAGCTTAGCTCAGGGGATCACTGAAGCTTTCTTT
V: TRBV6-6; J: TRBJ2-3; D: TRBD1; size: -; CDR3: CASSRQGSWADTQYF; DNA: TGTGCCAGCAGCCGACAGGGTTCTTGGGCAGATACGCAGTATTTT
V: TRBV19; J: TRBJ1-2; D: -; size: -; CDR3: CASSLTQGTYYGYTF; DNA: TGTGCCAGTAGTTTAACCCAGGGGACCTACTATGGCTACACCTTC
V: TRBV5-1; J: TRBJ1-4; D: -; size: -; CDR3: CASSPDGATNEKLFF; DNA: TGCGCCAGCAGCCCCGACGGTGCAACTAATGAAAAACTGTTTTTT
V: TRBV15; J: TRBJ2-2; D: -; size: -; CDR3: CATSRVITGELFF; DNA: TGTGCCACCAGCAGGGTGATCACCGGGGAGCTGTTTTTT
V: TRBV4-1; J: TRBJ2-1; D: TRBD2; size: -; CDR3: CASRLAGGFEQFF; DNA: TGCGCCAGCAGACTAGCGGGGGGGTTTGAGCAGTTCTTC
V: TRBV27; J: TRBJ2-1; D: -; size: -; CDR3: CASRRMRSRGEGDEQFF; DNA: TGTGCCAGCAGACGGATGAGGAGCCGGGGGGAGGGGGATGAGCAGTTCTTC
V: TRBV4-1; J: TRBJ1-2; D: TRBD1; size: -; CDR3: CASSRVLIDRGPHGYTF; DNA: TGCGCCAGCAGCCGCGTCTTAATCGACAGGGGGCCGCATGGCTACACCTTC
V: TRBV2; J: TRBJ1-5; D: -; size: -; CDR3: CASKERGGVGNQPQHF; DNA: TGTGCCAGCAAGGAGAGAGGAGGGGTAGGGAATCAGCCCCAGCATTTT
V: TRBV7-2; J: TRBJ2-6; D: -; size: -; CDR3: CASSLRGGSGANVLTF; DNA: TGTGCCAGCAGCTTAAGAGGGGGCTCTGGGGCCAACGTCCTGACTTTC
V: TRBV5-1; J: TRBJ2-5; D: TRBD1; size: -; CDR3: CASTRTGGETQYF; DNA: TGCGCCAGCACCAGGACAGGGGGAGAGACCCAGTACTTC
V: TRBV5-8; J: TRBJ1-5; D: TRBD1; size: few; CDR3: CATSDRVGVQPQHF; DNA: TGTGCCACCTCGGACAGGGTAGGCGTTCAGCCCCAGCATTTT
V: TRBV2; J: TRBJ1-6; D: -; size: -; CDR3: CASILDIFGGSPLHF; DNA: TGTGCCAGCATACTCGACATCTTCGGGGGTTCACCCCTCCACTTT
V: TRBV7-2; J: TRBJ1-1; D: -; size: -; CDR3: CASSFRERPGTEAFF; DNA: TGTGCCAGCAGCTTTAGAGAGCGTCCGGGAACTGAAGCTTTCTTT
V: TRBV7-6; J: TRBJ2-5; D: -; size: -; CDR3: CASSLVAREKTQYF; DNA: TGTGCCAGCAGCTTAGTGGCCAGGGAGAAGACCCAGTACTTC
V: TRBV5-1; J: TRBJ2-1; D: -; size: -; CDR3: CASSLADSYNEQFF; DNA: TGCGCCAGCAGCTTGGCCGACAGTTACAATGAGCAGTTCTTC
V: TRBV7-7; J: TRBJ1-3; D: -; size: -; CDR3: CASSLDRRSGNTIYF; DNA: TGTGCCAGCAGCTTAGACAGAAGATCTGGAAACACCATATATTTT
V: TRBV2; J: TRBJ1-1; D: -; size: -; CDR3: CASSAIQGLGAEAFF; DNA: TGTGCCAGCAGCGCAATTCAGGGGCTGGGCGCTGAAGCTTTCTTT
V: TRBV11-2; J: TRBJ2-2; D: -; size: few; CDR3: CASSLVTGANTGELFF; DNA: TGTGCCAGCAGCTTAGTAACGGGGGCGAACACCGGGGAGCTGTTTTTT
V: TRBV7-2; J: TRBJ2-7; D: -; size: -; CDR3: CASSLKAETEQYF; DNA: TGTGCCAGCAGCTTAAAGGCTGAGACGGAGCAGTACTTC
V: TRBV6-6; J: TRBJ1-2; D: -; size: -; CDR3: CASSSGQRGYTF; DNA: TGTGCCAGCAGCTCGGGACAACGTGGCTACACCTTC
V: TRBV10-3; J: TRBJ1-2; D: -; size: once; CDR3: CAISEKGGYGYTF; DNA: TGTGCCATCAGTGAAAAGGGGGGCTATGGCTACACCTTC
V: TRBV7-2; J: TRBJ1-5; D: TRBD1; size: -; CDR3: CASSWETGERPQHF; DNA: TGTGCCAGCAGCTGGGAAACAGGGGAGAGGCCCCAGCATTTT
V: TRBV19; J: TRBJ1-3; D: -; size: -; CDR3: CASSIDWGSGNTIYF; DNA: TGTGCCAGTAGTATCGACTGGGGTTCTGGAAACACCATATATTTT
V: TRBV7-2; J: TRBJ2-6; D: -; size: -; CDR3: CASSIASSGANVLTF; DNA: TGTGCCAGCAGCATCGCAAGCTCTGGGGCCAACGTCCTGACTTTC
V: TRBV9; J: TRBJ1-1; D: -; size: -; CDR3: CASSPFRETEAFF; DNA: TGTGCCAGCAGCCCCTTCCGGGAAACTGAAGCTTTCTTT
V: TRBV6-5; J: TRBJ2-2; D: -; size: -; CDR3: CASRNTGELFF; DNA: TGTGCCAGCAGGAACACCGGGGAGCTGTTTTTT
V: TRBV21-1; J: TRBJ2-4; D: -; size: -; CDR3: CASSKEGTVTKNIQYF; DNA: TGTGCCAGCAGCAAAGAGGGCACAGTCACCAAAAACATTCAGTACTTC
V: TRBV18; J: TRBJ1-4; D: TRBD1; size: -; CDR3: CASSPRSGGDEKLFF; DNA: TGTGCCAGCTCACCACGTTCAGGGGGCGATGAAAAACTGTTTTTT
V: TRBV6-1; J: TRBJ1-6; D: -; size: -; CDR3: CASNEGPPLHF; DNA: TGTGCCAGCAATGAGGGGCCACCCCTCCACTTT
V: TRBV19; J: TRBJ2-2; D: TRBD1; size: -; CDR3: CASRRTGDTGELFF; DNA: TGTGCCAGTAGACGGACAGGGGACACCGGGGAGCTGTTTTTT
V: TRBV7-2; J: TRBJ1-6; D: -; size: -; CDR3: CASSPATGRGNSPLHF; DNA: TGTGCCAGCAGCCCAGCGACGGGAAGGGGGAATTCACCCCTCCACTTT
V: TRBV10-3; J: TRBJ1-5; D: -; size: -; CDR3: CAISAGGNQPQHF; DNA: TGTGCCATCAGTGCAGGGGGCAATCAGCCCCAGCATTTT
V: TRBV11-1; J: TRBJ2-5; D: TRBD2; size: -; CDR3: CASSLGWRGVQETQYF; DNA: TGTGCCAGCAGCCTGGGCTGGCGGGGGGTCCAAGAGACCCAGTACTTC
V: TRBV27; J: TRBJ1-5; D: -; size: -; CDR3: CASRLTWGQPQHF; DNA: TGTGCCAGCAGATTGACATGGGGACAGCCCCAGCATTTT
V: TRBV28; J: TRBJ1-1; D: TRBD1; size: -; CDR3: CASSAGQGWTEAFF; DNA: TGTGCCAGCAGTGCCGGACAGGGCTGGACTGAAGCTTTCTTT
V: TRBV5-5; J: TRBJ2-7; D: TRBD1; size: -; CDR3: CASSLETGEAYEQYF; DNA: TGTGCCAGCAGCTTGGAAACAGGGGAAGCCTACGAGCAGTACTTC
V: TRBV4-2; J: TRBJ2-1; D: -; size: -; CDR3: CASSKGVYEQFF; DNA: TGTGCCAGCAGCAAGGGGGTGTATGAGCAGTTCTTC
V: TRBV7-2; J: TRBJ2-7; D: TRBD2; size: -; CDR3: CASRLGAGGYEQYF; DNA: TGTGCCAGTCGCTTAGGGGCGGGGGGTTACGAGCAGTACTTC
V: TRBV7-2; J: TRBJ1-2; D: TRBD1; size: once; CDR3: CASSRGGWDGYTF; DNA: TGTGCCAGCAGCCGAGGGGGCTGGGATGGCTACACCTTC
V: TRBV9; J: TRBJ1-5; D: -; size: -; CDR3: CASSVRGVGQPQHF; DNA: TGTGCCAGCAGCGTGAGGGGGGTAGGGCAGCCCCAGCATTTT
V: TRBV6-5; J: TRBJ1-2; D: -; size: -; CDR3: CASSPRVSGGYTF; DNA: TGTGCCAGCAGTCCTAGGGTTAGCGGTGGCTACACCTTC
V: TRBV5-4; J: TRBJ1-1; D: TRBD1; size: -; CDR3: CASSLKGTGGTEAFF; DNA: TGTGCCAGCAGCCTCAAAGGGACAGGGGGCACTGAAGCTTTCTTT